This TCR beta chain came from a study of blood T cell repertoires in COVID-19. Study background: Specimens from acute and convalescent COVID-19 originated in the United States, Italy and Spain. T cells, B-cell-depleted T cells, or PBMCs supplied cDNA or gDNA.

Per the original data handling: Nucleated cell number was recorded as an estimate derived from reference gene primer amplification. TCRdb's copy holds only in-frame clones and misses some; the assay was immunoSEQ multiplex PCR. V, J and clone size reflect that table, while D and trimming were determined from the DNA. The sample includes roughly 120,000 clones, around 80% of them seen just once. Germline-derived CDR1 and CDR2 are KGHDR and SFDVKD. Deletions cut 4 bases from V and 7 bases from J, with 16 bases between. The CDR3 has 15 amino acids. The rearrangement uses TRBV24-1 and TRBJ1-5, with D possibly TRBD1 on 6 matching bases. The sample was peripheral blood. The receptor comes from a man in his 70s with acute or convalescent COVID-19. CDR3 in amino acids: CATSDSTGPGQPQHF. The CDR3 nucleotides read TGTGCCACCAGTGACTCGACAGGTCCCGGACAGCCCCAGCATTTT.